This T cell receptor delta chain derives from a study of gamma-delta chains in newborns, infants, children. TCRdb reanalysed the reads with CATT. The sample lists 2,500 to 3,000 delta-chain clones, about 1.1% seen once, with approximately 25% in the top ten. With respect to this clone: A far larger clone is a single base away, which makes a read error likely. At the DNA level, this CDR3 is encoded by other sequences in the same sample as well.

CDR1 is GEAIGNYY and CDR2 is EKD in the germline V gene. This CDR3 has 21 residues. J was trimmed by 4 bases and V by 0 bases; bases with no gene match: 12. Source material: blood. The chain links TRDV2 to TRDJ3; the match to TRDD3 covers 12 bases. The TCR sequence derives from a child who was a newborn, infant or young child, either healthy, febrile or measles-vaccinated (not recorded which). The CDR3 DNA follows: TGTGCCTGTGACACCGCTTATGGCTGGGGGATACGCTCTTGGGACACCCGACAGATGTTTTTC. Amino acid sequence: CACDTAYGWGIRSWDTRQMFF.